The 19 T cell receptor beta chains listed next were all sequenced from one sample in a study of OX40 agonist ivuxolimab in advanced cancers. Using immunoSEQ multiplex PCR, the repertoire was profiled, and TCRdb retains in-frame clones only, with some absent. The sample yields 100,000 or so clones, around nine tenths seen once. The source material was CD4+ or CD8+ T cells sorted from blood, sampled in a trial of the OX40 agonist ivuxolimab. The source of these receptors is an adult with an advanced solid tumor such as melanoma, head and neck, liver or kidney cancer.

The chain employs TRBV5-4 and TRBJ2-1; D remains ambiguous. The CDR3 loop spans 15 amino acids. Germline-derived CDR1 and CDR2 are SGHNT and YYREEE (reference sequence). The ends were cut back, 2 bases at V and 2 bases at J, with 11 bases in the middle. The DNA of the CDR3 is TGTGCCAGCAGCTTTGTCGGCGGTCCCTACAATGAGCAGTTCTTC. It is translated as CASSFVGGPYNEQFF. Drawing the rest from reference TRBV5-4 and TRBJ2-1, the complete variable domain is ETGVTQSPTHLIKTRGQQVTLRCSSQSGHNTVSWYQQALGQGPQFIFQYYREEENGRGNFPPRFSGLQFPNYSSELNVNALELDDSALYLCASSFVGGPYNEQFFGPGTRLTVL.

V and J are TRBV2 and TRBJ2-1; maybe TRBD1 (7 bases). Germline V lookup: CDR1 SNHLY, CDR2 FYNNEI. V was trimmed by 7 bases and J by 4 bases, leaving 17 bases between them. The CDR3 runs to 15 residues. CDR3 region: CASTSRAGGYNEQFF. Written as DNA, the CDR3 is TGTGCCAGCACCTCCAGGGCAGGGGGGTACAATGAGCAGTTCTTC.

The rearrangement uses TRBV30 and TRBJ1-1; possible D gene TRBD1, 6 bases. Germline CDR1 is GTSNPN and CDR2 is SVGIG (reference sequence). This CDR3 spans 11 amino acids. Trimming cost V 5 bases and J 10 bases, with 14 bases left between them. The CDR3 DNA reads TGTGCCTGGGGGGGCAGGAGCGGAGCTTTCTTT. It yields the protein CAWGGRSGAFF.

The chain carries TRBV11-2 and TRBJ2-2, with 8 bases matching TRBD2. The CDR3 contains 15 residues. The V gene end was trimmed by 3 bases and the J gene end by 5 bases; junction bases not matched to a gene: 5. CDR1 and CDR2 (germline): SGHAT, FQNNGV. The CDR3 is CASSFSGARTGELFF. The CDR3 bases are TGTGCCAGCAGCTTTAGCGGGGCAAGAACCGGGGAGCTGTTTTTT.

This chain connects TRBV7-9 to TRBJ2-1; 8 nucleotides match TRBD2. V was clipped by 5 bases and J by 6 bases; unmatched bases: 9. In germline, CDR1 is SEHNR, CDR2 FQNEAQ (reference sequence). The length of the CDR3 is 15 residues. The CDR3 loop is CASSTRTSQINEQFF. The CDR3, as DNA: TGTGCCAGCAGCACGAGGACTAGCCAAATCAATGAGCAGTTCTTC. Based on the CDR3 plus reference TRBV7-9 and TRBJ2-1, the full variable domain is DTGVSQNPRHKITKRGQNVTFRCDPISEHNRLYWYRQTLGQGPEFLTYFQNEAQLEKSRLLSDRFSAERPKGSFSTLEIQRTEQGDSAMYLCASSTRTSQINEQFFGPGTRLTVL.

The chain combines TRBV19 with TRBJ2-2; D gene ambiguous. Germline CDR1 reads LNHDA; CDR2 reads SQIVND (reference sequence). The CDR3 loop spans 15 amino acids. Trimming took off 4 bases at V and 0 bases at J, with 9 bases between the two ends. The CDR3 region is CASSTGAANTGELFF. The CDR3, as DNA: TGTGCCAGTAGTACCGGAGCCGCGAACACCGGGGAGCTGTTTTTT. The full variable domain, its missing parts supplied by reference TRBV19 and TRBJ2-2, is DGGITQSPKYLFRKEGQNVTLSCEQNLNHDAMYWYRQDPGQGLRLIYYSQIVNDFQKGDIAEGYSVSREKKESFPLTVTSAQKNPTAFYLCASSTGAANTGELFFGEGSRLTVL.

The rearrangement joins TRBV5-1 to TRBJ2-3; 13 nucleotides match TRBD2. The germline V gene has CDR1 SGHRS and CDR2 YFSETQ. The CDR3 length is 15 residues. V lost 4 bases to trimming and J lost 6 bases; unmatched junction nucleotides: 5. DNA for the CDR3: TGCGCCAGCAGCCGCGGACTAGCGGGAGTGGATACGCAGTATTTT. This encodes CASSRGLAGVDTQYF. The variable domain in full, completed from reference TRBV5-1 and TRBJ2-3, reads KAGVTQTPRYLIKTRGQQVTLSCSPISGHRSVSWYQQTPGQGLQFLFEYFSETQRNKGNFPGRFSGRQFSNSRSEMNVSTLELGDSALYLCASSRGLAGVDTQYFGPGTRLTVL.

J is TRBJ2-2 and V is TRBV29-1; 9 positions agree with TRBD2. The CDR3 covers 15 residues. The V gene end was trimmed by 7 bases and the J gene end by 4 bases; junction bases not matched to a gene: 10. Germline-derived CDR1 and CDR2 are SQVTM and ANQGSEA. The CDR3 spells CSAVGREGGTGELFF. The CDR3 coding sequence is TGCAGCGCGGTTGGGCGGGAGGGCGGCACCGGGGAGCTGTTTTTT.

This clone was recorded once. V and J are TRBV29-1 and TRBJ2-7; D remains ambiguous. Germline V gene sequence: CDR1 SQVTM, CDR2 ANQGSEA. V was shortened by 7 bases and J by 4 bases, with 8 bases between the two germline ends. The CDR3 runs to 10 residues. This chain's CDR3 is CSAYEYEQYF. The CDR3 DNA sequence: TGCAGCGCGTACGAGTACGAGCAGTACTTC.

V gene TRBV19 combines with J gene TRBJ2-5; D not resolved. Trimming pared 8 bases from V and 7 bases from J, leaving 17 bases between. The CDR3 sequence is 13 residues long. Germline V gene data show CDR1 as LNHDA and CDR2 as SQIVND (reference sequence). The chain's CDR3 is CASSELLAVTQYF. CDR3 nucleotides: TGTGCCAGTTCTGAACTCCTGGCGGTGACCCAGTACTTC.

The chain combines TRBV7-3 with TRBJ1-6; no clear D. The CDR3 extends over 16 amino acids. V was trimmed by 6 bases and J by 5 bases, leaving 17 bases between them. Germline assignment: CDR1 SGHTA and CDR2 FQGTGA. As DNA, the CDR3 is TGTGCCAGCAGGTTTGGGCTTTTGATGGATAATTCACCCCTCCACTTT. This gives the protein CASRFGLLMDNSPLHF.

In nucleotides, the CDR3 is TGTGCCAGCAGCGTCAGAGAGAACACTGAAGCTTTCTTT. Translation: CASSVRENTEAFF. V gene TRBV7-3 combines with J gene TRBJ1-1; D gene ambiguous. The germline V gene has CDR1 SGHTA and CDR2 FQGTGA. Trimming stripped 5 bases from V and 1 base from J, with 8 bases between. The CDR3 has 13 amino acids.

The rearrangement joins TRBV5-1 to TRBJ2-1, with D tentatively TRBD2 (6 bases). The length of the CDR3 is 15 residues. Germline V CDR1 and CDR2: SGHRS, YFSETQ. The V end lost 0 bases, the J end lost 3 bases, and 10 bases lay between the germline ends. CDR3 protein: CASSLGLDVYNEQFF. CDR3 sequence (DNA): TGCGCCAGCAGCTTGGGACTAGATGTCTACAATGAGCAGTTCTTC.

The V call is TRBV7-9, the J call TRBJ2-1, with D unclear. Germline assignment: CDR1 SEHNR and CDR2 FQNEAQ (reference sequence). The CDR3 spans 14 residues. Trimming cost V 10 bases and J 8 bases, with 21 bases left between them. CDR3 sequence: CATSSRSGRDEQFF. In DNA, the CDR3 is TGTGCCACCTCGTCGCGCTCCGGACGCGATGAGCAGTTCTTC. The variable domain in full, completed from reference TRBV7-9 and TRBJ2-1, reads DTGVSQNPRHKITKRGQNVTFRCDPISEHNRLYWYRQTLGQGPEFLTYFQNEAQLEKSRLLSDRFSAERPKGSFSTLEIQRTEQGDSAMYLCATSSRSGRDEQFFGPGTRLTVL.

Written as DNA, the CDR3 is TGTGCCAGCAGCCTTGACTACGCCAACTTAATCACAGATACGCAGTATTTT. This translates into CASSLDYANLITDTQYF. The chain is built from TRBV5-6 and TRBJ2-3; possible D gene TRBD2, 5 bases. The CDR3 loop spans 17 amino acids. Trimming left V 4 bases short and J 2 bases short, with 20 bases between. The germline CDR1 and CDR2 sequences are SGHDT and YYEEEE.

This clone has a handful of counts. This sequence joins TRBV7-9 and TRBJ1-4; no definite D call. Germline V CDR1 and CDR2: SEHNR, FQNEAQ (reference sequence). The CDR3 runs to 15 residues. Trimming took off 1 base at V and 8 bases at J, with 14 bases between the two ends. The CDR3 nucleotides are TGTGCCAGCAGCTTAGTAGAGCGACTGAAGGAAAAACTGTTTTTT. Protein sequence: CASSLVERLKEKLFF.

The V gene is TRBV18, the J gene TRBJ1-1; 7 positions match TRBD1. The V and J ends lost 6 bases and 8 bases, in that order; junction bases with no gene match: 3. CDR3 length: 11 amino acids. The V gene's germline CDR1 is KGHSH and CDR2 LQKENI. The CDR3 here is CASSGTDEAFF. CDR3 DNA: TGTGCCAGCTCGGGGACAGACGAAGCTTTCTTT.

This chain joins TRBV7-3 and TRBJ1-4, with D perhaps TRBD1 (5 bases). The CDR3 contains 16 residues. V lost 0 bases to trimming and J lost 7 bases, with 15 bases between them. The germline CDR1 and CDR2 sequences are SGHTA and FQGTGA. The CDR3 region has the DNA TGTGCCAGCAGCTTAACAGGTGCGGGGGGTTCTGAAAAACTGTTTTTT. As protein: CASSLTGAGGSEKLFF.

The J gene is TRBJ2-7, the V gene TRBV7-9; D uncertain. CDR3 size: 17 residues. Germline-derived CDR1 and CDR2 are SEHNR and FQNEAQ (reference sequence). Trimming shortened V by 1 base and J by 6 bases, and 22 bases separated the two germline ends. The CDR3 bases are TGTGCCAGCAGCTTAGTTCGGTCGTACGACTCCTCGGGCGAGCAGTACGTC. Its protein is CASSLVRSYDSSGEQYV.